The clone carrying this T cell receptor (beta chain) has only a few counts. The antigen is unknown. The sample belongs to a study of T-cell memory formation after mild COVID-19. The CDR3 sequence is 18 residues long. With 3 bases clipped from V and 0 bases from J, the junction kept 9 bases outside the gene matches. CDR1 SEHNR and CDR2 FQNEAQ come from the germline V gene (reference sequence). TCRdb reanalysed the 5' RACE reads using MiXCR and keeps one entry per CDR3 protein. Among about 150,000 distinct CDR3 sequences, less than 20% were seen once, and the ten largest hold 2% to 2.5%. Overall study findings and caveats: The finding that pre-infection memory included some responding clones suggested that cross-reactive memory joined.

This TCR was sampled from an adult woman who had mild COVID-19 (a few samples of this study predate the infection). Cell type and time point are not known. The chain recombines TRBV7-9 with TRBJ2-3; 10 bases align to TRBD1. Source material: PBMCs or a T cell subset sorted from them (not recorded which). The CDR3 sequence is CASSLWTGGRLSTDTQYF. CDR3 nucleotides: TGTGCCAGCAGCTTGTGGACAGGGGGAAGACTCAGCACAGATACGCAGTATTTT.